Here is one T cell receptor (beta chain) with its context. The antigen is not known. This specimen comes from a study of T cells in localized non-small cell lung cancer. Study findings and constraints: A higher density of T cells in blood coincided with extended overall survival. Adjacent lung held a median roughly 54 of the top 100 tumor clones. Among the tissues sampled, uninvolved adjacent lung had the highest T cell clonality, above tumor.

TCRdb keeps only in-frame clones here, not all; method: immunoSEQ multiplex PCR. The sample contains roughly 30,000 clones, approximately 91% of which appear only once. Trimming took off 4 bases at V and 11 bases at J, with 16 bases between the two ends. The CDR3 extends over 12 amino acids. The germline V gene has CDR1 SQVTM and CDR2 ANQGSEA. The sequence was obtained from a female donor older than 55 with stage I lung adenocarcinoma. The chain couples TRBV29-1 to TRBJ2-3, with unresolved D. The sample here was peripheral blood, taken before any cancer treatment. CDR3 coding DNA: TGCAGCGTTGGTGAGGAGCCCTATGGGCAGTATTTT. This sequence encodes CSVGEEPYGQYF.